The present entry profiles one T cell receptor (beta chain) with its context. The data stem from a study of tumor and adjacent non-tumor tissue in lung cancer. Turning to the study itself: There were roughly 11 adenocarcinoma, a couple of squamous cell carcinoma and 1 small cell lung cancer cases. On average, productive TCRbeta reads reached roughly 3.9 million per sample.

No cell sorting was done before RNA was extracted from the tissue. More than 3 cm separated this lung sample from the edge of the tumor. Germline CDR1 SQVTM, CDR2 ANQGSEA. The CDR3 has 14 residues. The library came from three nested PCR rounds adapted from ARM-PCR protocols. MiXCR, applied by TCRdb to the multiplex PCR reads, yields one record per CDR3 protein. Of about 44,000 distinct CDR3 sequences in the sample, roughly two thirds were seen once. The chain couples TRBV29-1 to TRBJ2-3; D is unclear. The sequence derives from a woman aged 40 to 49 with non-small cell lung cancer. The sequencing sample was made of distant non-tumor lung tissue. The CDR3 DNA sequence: TGCAGAGCCAGTATGGACGCAGGCACAGATACGCAGTATTTT. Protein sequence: CRASMDAGTDTQYF.